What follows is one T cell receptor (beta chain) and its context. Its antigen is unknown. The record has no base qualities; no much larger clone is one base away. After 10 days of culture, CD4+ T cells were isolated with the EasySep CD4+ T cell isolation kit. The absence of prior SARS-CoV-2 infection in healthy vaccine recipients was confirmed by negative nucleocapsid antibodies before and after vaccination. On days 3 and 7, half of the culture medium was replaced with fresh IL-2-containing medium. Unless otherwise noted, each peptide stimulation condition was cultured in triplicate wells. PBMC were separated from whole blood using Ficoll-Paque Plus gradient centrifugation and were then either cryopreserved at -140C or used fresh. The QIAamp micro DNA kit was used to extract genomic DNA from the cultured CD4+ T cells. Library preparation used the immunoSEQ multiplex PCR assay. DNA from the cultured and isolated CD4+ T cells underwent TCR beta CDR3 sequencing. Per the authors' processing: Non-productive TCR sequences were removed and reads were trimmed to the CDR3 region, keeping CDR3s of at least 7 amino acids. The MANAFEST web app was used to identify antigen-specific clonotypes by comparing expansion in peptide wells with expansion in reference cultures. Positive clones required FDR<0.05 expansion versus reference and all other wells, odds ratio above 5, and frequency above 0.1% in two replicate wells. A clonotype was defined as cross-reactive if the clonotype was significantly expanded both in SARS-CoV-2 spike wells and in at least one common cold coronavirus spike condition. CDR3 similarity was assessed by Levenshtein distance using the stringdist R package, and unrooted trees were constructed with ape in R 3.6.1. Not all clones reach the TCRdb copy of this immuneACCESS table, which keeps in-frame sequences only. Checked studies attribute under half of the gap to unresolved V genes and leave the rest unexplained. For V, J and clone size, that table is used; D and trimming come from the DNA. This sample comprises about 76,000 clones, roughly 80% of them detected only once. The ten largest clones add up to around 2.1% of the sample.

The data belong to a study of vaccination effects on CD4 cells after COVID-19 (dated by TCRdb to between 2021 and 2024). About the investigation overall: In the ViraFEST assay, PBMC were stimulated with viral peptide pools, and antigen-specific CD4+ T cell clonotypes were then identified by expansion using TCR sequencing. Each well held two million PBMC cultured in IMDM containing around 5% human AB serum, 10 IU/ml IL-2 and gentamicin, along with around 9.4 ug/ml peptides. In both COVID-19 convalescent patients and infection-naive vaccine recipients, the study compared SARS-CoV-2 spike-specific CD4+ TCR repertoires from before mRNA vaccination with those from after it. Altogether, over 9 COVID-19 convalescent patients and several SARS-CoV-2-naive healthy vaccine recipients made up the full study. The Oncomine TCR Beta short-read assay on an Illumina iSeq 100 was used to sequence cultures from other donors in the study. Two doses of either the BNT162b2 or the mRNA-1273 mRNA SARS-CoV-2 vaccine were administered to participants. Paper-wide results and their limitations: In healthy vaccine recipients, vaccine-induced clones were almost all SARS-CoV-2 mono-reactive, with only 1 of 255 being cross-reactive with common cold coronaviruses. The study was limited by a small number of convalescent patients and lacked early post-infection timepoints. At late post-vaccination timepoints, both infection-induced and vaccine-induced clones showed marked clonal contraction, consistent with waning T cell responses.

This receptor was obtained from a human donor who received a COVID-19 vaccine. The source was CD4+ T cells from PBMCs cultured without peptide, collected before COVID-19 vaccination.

The CDR3 loop reads CASSPGGAAYNEQFF. The sequenced DNA is TGTGCCAGCTCACCAGGGGGGGCCGCCTACAATGAGCAGTTCTTC. The chain joins TRBV18 to TRBJ2-1; TRBD2 is perhaps the D gene, given 7 matching bases. The CDR3, cysteine through phenylalanine, is 15 amino acids long. CDR3 DNA is the only sequence kept; it has 45 bases, read in frame from the first base. Relative to germline, V is 2 bases shorter and J is 2 bases shorter, with 10 bases between their ends. As encoded in the germline V gene, CDR1 is KGHSH while CDR2 is LQKENI.